This T cell receptor (beta chain) was identified during a study of blood T cell repertoires in COVID-19 (TCRdb year 2020). Concerning the study at large: Samples from collaborators originated in the United States, Italy and Spain and spanned both the acute and convalescent phases of COVID-19. The material from the prospective study consisted of cDNA or gDNA derived from T cells, B-cell-depleted T cells, or PBMCs. The dataset comprised deeply sampled blood TCRbeta repertoires from subjects exposed to, actively infected with, or recovered from COVID-19. The repertoires were made available in a free public database intended to serve as a resource for research on the immune response to SARS-CoV-2. Samples came from the ongoing ImmuneRACE study (first 160 participants) plus 1,254 subjects from 6 global collaborators. The sample metadata nearly always contained a de-identified subject ID, COVID-19 status, age in years and sex. Where available, HLA class I and class II types were obtained from metadata supplied by the sample provider rather than from assay-based typing. The full study reports these points: How much clinical and demographic metadata was included differed by source and by participant, and the metadata was provided uncurated.

TCRbeta CDR3 regions were amplified from genomic DNA by means of the immunoSEQ Assay, a bias-controlled multiplex PCR. Processing in the source paper ran as follows. The number of nucleated cells in each sample was estimated from the amplification of reference gene primers within the assay. To quantify the absolute abundance of each unique TCRbeta CDR3 rearrangement, sequence reads were collapsed and filtered. For each sample, productive Simpson clonality was calculated as the square root of Simpson's diversity index over productive rearrangements. The table was pulled from immuneACCESS by TCRdb, which kept in-frame rearrangements only. Such tables lose some clones; where checked, under half of the loss comes from unresolved V genes, and the rest has no known cause. The DNA gave D and trimming, while V, J and clone size come from that table. Within this sample are about 200,000 clones, with over 80% of them counted one time only. The biggest ten clones account for 27% of the sample.

On this clone: Its antigen remains unidentified. Base qualities are not provided; no much larger clone lies one nucleotide away.

For this chain, trimming is 4 bases at the V end and 1 base at the J end, and the number of junction bases without a gene match is 9. The CDR3 starts with the cysteine, ends with the phenylalanine, and has 17 residues. Solely the CDR3 DNA is kept, with 51 bases framed from the first base. Looking up the germline V gene (reference sequence) yields CDR1 WNHNN and CDR2 SYGVQD. Whole blood was collected in K2EDTA tubes by collaborating institutions according to the institutions' own protocols. For TCRbeta analysis, collaborators shipped samples as frozen whole blood, isolated PBMCs, or DNA extracted from either of those sample types.

This sequence was found in a man aged 35-49 years with acute or convalescent COVID-19. Sample: peripheral blood. The chain couples TRBV10-1 to TRBJ1-3, with TRBD1 matching 8 junction bases. The DNA reads as follows: TGCGCCAGCAGTGCCCAGGGGGCCGGATCGTCTGGAAACACCATATATTTT. The encoded protein is CASSAQGAGSSGNTIYF.